Shown below are 31 T cell receptor beta chains from a single sample sequenced in a study of blood T cell repertoires in COVID-19. Method: immunoSEQ multiplex PCR; TCRdb's copy keeps in-frame clones and lacks some. Of some 150,000 clones in the sample, more than 75% are singletons; the top ten hold roughly 4.5%. Sequences were obtained from peripheral blood. The receptors were sampled from a man aged 60 to 69 with acute or convalescent COVID-19.

The chain uses TRBV29-1 and TRBJ1-2; D is perhaps TRBD1 (5 bases). V gave up 6 bases and J gave up 4 bases, with 9 bases separating them. Germline V gene lookup returns CDR1 SQVTM and CDR2 ANQGSEA. This CDR3 region has 11 residues. CDR3 DNA: TGCAGCGTGTGGGACTCCTATGGCTACACCTTC. Amino acids: CSVWDSYGYTF.

In DNA form, the CDR3 reads TGTGCCAGCAGCGGCCGGGACAGGGAAGCTTTCTTT. Encoded protein: CASSGRDREAFF. The chain has TRBV9 and TRBJ1-1; the match to TRBD1 covers 8 bases. The V gene's germline CDR1 is SGDLS and CDR2 YYNGEE. CDR3 size: 12 residues. V lost 3 bases and J lost 8; bases outside the gene matches: 3.

This chain joins TRBV19 and TRBJ2-4, with D possibly matching TRBD2 (6 bases). The CDR3 sequence is 17 residues long. Germline CDR1 LNHDA, CDR2 SQIVND (reference sequence). The ends were cut back, 1 base at V and 3 bases at J, with 16 bases in the middle. The CDR3 sequence: CASSIVGIPGVKNIQYF. DNA of the CDR3: TGTGCCAGTAGTATAGTTGGTATCCCGGGGGTCAAAAACATTCAGTACTTC.

CDR3: CASSENQEGLDEQYF. The CDR3 DNA reads as TGTGCCAGCAGTGAAAACCAGGAAGGTCTTGACGAGCAGTACTTC. The V gene is TRBV6-1, the J gene TRBJ2-7; D ambiguous. CDR1 MNHNS and CDR2 SASEGT come from the germline V gene. The ends were cut back, 2 bases at V and 5 bases at J, with 16 bases in the middle. The CDR3 runs 15 residues.

The chain combines TRBV15 with TRBJ1-1, with D unclear. Trimming left V 1 base short and J 4 bases short, with 10 bases between. This CDR3 has 14 amino acids. Germline CDR1 LNHNV, CDR2 YYDKDF (reference sequence). CDR3 sequence reads: CATSRGEVGTEAFF. CDR3 coding DNA: TGTGCCACCAGCAGAGGGGAGGTGGGCACTGAAGCTTTCTTT.

This chain joins TRBV6-5 and TRBJ1-4; TRBD1 is a possible D gene (6 bases). Trimming took 6 bases from V and 10 from J, leaving 21 bases between them. The CDR3 is 15 amino acids. Per the germline V gene, CDR1 is MNHEY and CDR2 is SVGAGI. This CDR3 is CASSPRDTQGGKLFF. The CDR3 DNA follows: TGTGCCAGCAGCCCCCGGGACACCCAAGGAGGAAAACTGTTTTTT.

The chain recombines TRBV4-2 with TRBJ2-1; TRBD2 matches at 11 bases. J was trimmed by 10 bases and V by 5 bases; bases with no gene match: 10. Germline-derived CDR1 and CDR2 are LGHNA and YNFKEQ. The CDR3 covers 15 residues. The CDR3 DNA sequence: TGTGCCAGCAGCAGGGGACTAGCGGCCTTAGGAGAGCAGTTCTTC. This codes for CASSRGLAALGEQFF.

V and J are TRBV19 and TRBJ2-5, with TRBD1 matching over 10 bases. The junction had 21 bases not matched to a gene; V was cut back by 6 bases and J by 5 bases. The germline V gene has CDR1 LNHDA and CDR2 SQIVND (reference sequence). CDR3 size: 19 residues. CDR3 sequence: CASRTGHGTGEDSRETQYF. For the CDR3, the DNA is TGTGCCAGTAGAACCGGCCACGGGACAGGGGAAGATTCGCGTGAGACCCAGTACTTC.

The rearrangement uses TRBV2 and TRBJ2-3; TRBD1 agrees at 7 bases. Per the germline V gene, CDR1 is SNHLY and CDR2 is FYNNEI. V was clipped by 6 bases and J by 3 bases; unmatched bases: 15. This CDR3 is built from 17 residues. The CDR3 loop is CASRDAGGRGLTDTQYF. The DNA for the CDR3 is TGTGCCAGCAGGGACGCCGGAGGCAGGGGGTTGACAGATACGCAGTATTTT.

The rearrangement uses TRBV27 and TRBJ2-1; D is perhaps TRBD2 (5 bases). Germline lookup yields CDR1 MNHEY and CDR2 SMNVEV (reference sequence). The CDR3 is 14 amino acids. The germline V and J ends were trimmed by 2 bases and 5 bases, with 10 bases remaining between them. CDR3 coding DNA: TGTGCCAGCAGTTTAGAGCGGATAAACAATGAGCAGTTCTTC. It yields the protein CASSLERINNEQFF.

This chain links TRBV28 with TRBJ2-3, with D possibly matching TRBD1 (6 bases). This CDR3 contains 15 residues. Trimming pared 5 bases from V and 1 base from J, leaving 13 bases between. Germline V CDR1 and CDR2: MDHEN, SYDVKM. The CDR3 loop reads CASSPQGEGTDTQYF. The DNA of the CDR3 is TGTGCCAGCAGTCCACAGGGCGAGGGCACAGATACGCAGTATTTT.

J is TRBJ2-7 and V is TRBV5-8; unclear D gene. The germline V and J ends were trimmed by 0 bases and 7 bases, with 8 bases remaining between them. Germline CDR1 SGHTS, CDR2 YDEGEE. The CDR3 is made up of 12 amino acids. The CDR3 DNA is TGTGCCAGCAGCTTGGATGGCCCGGAGCAGTACTTC. Residues: CASSLDGPEQYF.

V usage is TRBV7-9 and J usage is TRBJ2-3; 7 nucleotides align to TRBD1. The germline V gene encodes CDR1 SEHNR and CDR2 FQNEAQ (reference sequence). The CDR3 totals 15 residues. J lost 0 bases, V lost 2 bases, and 2 bases had no gene match. The DNA for the CDR3 is TGTGCCAGCAGCTTATTACAGGGGAGCACAGATACGCAGTATTTT. It is translated as CASSLLQGSTDTQYF.

This clone was counted a single time. The V and J genes are TRBV10-1 and TRBJ2-7, with TRBD2 identical over 7 bases. CDR1 is WNHNN and CDR2 is SYGVQD in the germline V gene (reference sequence). The CDR3 runs 14 residues. Written as DNA, the CDR3 is TGCCCCATGGATAACGGGACTACCCAATACGAGCAGTACTTC. Residues: CPMDNGTTQYEQYF.

The J gene is TRBJ2-1, the V gene TRBV6-5, with 7 nucleotides matching TRBD1. V was clipped by 8 bases and J by 1 base; unmatched bases: 5. The germline V gene encodes CDR1 MNHEY and CDR2 SVGAGI. This CDR3 has 14 amino acids. The CDR3 here is CASALTGSYNEQFF. CDR3 nucleotide sequence: TGTGCCAGCGCTTTGACAGGGTCCTACAATGAGCAGTTCTTC.

The chain links TRBV9 to TRBJ1-5; D is ambiguous. CDR3 size: 14 residues. V dropped 0 bases and J dropped 5 bases, with 9 bases sitting between them. CDR1 SGDLS and CDR2 YYNGEE come from the germline V gene. The CDR3 DNA is TGTGCCAGCAGCGTAGCTGAGGAATATCAGCCCCAGCATTTT. Encoded protein: CASSVAEEYQPQHF.

V and J are TRBV15 and TRBJ1-1; D remains ambiguous. Germline V gene sequence: CDR1 LNHNV, CDR2 YYDKDF (reference sequence). With 0 bases removed from V and 4 bases from J, the gap between germline ends came to 9 bases. The CDR3 is 14 amino acids. This chain's CDR3 is CATSRDAVGTEAFF. The CDR3 bases are TGTGCCACCAGCAGAGATGCGGTGGGCACTGAAGCTTTCTTT.

The CDR3 region has the DNA TGCGCCAGCAGCCCAACCCGACGGGGCGAGCAGTACTTC. Translated, it gives CASSPTRRGEQYF. This rearrangement joins TRBV4-1 to TRBJ2-7, with D perhaps TRBD2 (5 bases). The CDR3 is 13 residues long. V was shortened by 4 bases and J by 6 bases, with 13 bases between the two germline ends. Germline V CDR1 and CDR2: MGHRA, YSYEKL.

The chain recombines TRBV24-1 with TRBJ2-1; TRBD2 is a possible D gene (7 bases). This CDR3 contains 17 residues. Germline V gene lookup returns CDR1 KGHDR and CDR2 SFDVKD. V was trimmed by 4 bases and J by 0 bases, leaving 15 bases between them. The CDR3 DNA reads as TGTGCCACCAGTGAGGAACAAGGGGGGGGCTCCTACAATGAGCAGTTCTTC. Translating gives CATSEEQGGGSYNEQFF.

The chain recombines TRBV11-3 with TRBJ1-6; D remains ambiguous. The CDR3 covers 14 residues. Per germline, CDR1 SGHNT and CDR2 YENEEA. Trimming cost V 6 bases and J 0 bases, with 6 bases left between them. The CDR3 nucleotides are TGTGCCAGCAGGCCCTACTCCTATAATTCACCCCTCCACTTT. It is translated as CASRPYSYNSPLHF.

This chain connects TRBV5-1 to TRBJ2-1; D not resolved. CDR3 length: 15 residues. The germline V and J ends were trimmed by 5 bases and 7 bases, with 19 bases remaining between them. Germline assignment: CDR1 SGHRS and CDR2 YFSETQ. The CDR3 reads CASSRSIGARNEQFF. DNA of the CDR3: TGCGCCAGCAGTCGCAGCATAGGAGCGCGAAATGAGCAGTTCTTC. The complete variable domain, with remaining parts taken from reference TRBV5-1 and TRBJ2-1, reads KAGVTQTPRYLIKTRGQQVTLSCSPISGHRSVSWYQQTPGQGLQFLFEYFSETQRNKGNFPGRFSGRQFSNSRSEMNVSTLELGDSALYLCASSRSIGARNEQFFGPGTRLTVL.

The rearrangement joins TRBV6-5 to TRBJ1-1; a possible D gene is TRBD1 (5 bases). The V gene's germline CDR1 is MNHEY and CDR2 SVGAGI. The V end was cut by 8 bases, the J end by 3 bases, with 13 bases between. The CDR3 extends over 13 amino acids. CDR3 nucleotide sequence: TGTGCCAGCTCCGTAAGGGGCGACACTGAAGCTTTCTTT. Protein: CASSVRGDTEAFF.

This chain joins TRBV5-4 and TRBJ2-2; TRBD2 agrees at 12 bases. V trimming: 2 bases; J trimming: 6 bases; junction bases outside the gene matches: 5. The CDR3 spans 16 residues. The germline gives CDR1 SGHNT, CDR2 YYREEE (reference sequence). The CDR3 here is CASSFLAGGSAGELFF. CDR3 nucleotide sequence: TGTGCCAGCAGCTTTCTAGCGGGAGGGTCCGCCGGGGAGCTGTTTTTT. The full variable domain, completed using reference TRBV5-4 and TRBJ2-2, is ETGVTQSPTHLIKTRGQQVTLRCSSQSGHNTVSWYQQALGQGPQFIFQYYREEENGRGNFPPRFSGLQFPNYSSELNVNALELDDSALYLCASSFLAGGSAGELFFGEGSRLTVL.

This clone was recorded once. The chain carries TRBV2 and TRBJ1-2, with TRBD1 identical over 9 bases. The trim removed 5 bases at V and 4 bases at J, leaving 8 bases unmatched. Per germline, CDR1 SNHLY and CDR2 FYNNEI. The length of the CDR3 is 15 residues. For the CDR3, the DNA is TGTGCCAGCAGTCCTTCACAGGGGGCCCTCTATGGCTACACCTTC. It is translated as CASSPSQGALYGYTF.

The V and J genes are TRBV15 and TRBJ1-4; D possibly corresponds to TRBD1 (5 bases). CDR1 and CDR2 from the germline V gene are LNHNV and YYDKDF (reference sequence). CDR3 length: 17 residues. V lost 0 bases and J 3 bases, leaving 14 bases between the germline ends. CDR3 region: CATSRDRGAGPNEKLFF. In DNA, the CDR3 is TGTGCCACCAGCAGAGATAGGGGCGCGGGGCCTAATGAAAAACTGTTTTTT.

The rearrangement joins TRBV12-5 to TRBJ2-2; 10 bases are shared with TRBD2. The J segment lost 3 bases and the V segment lost 7 bases, leaving 17 bases of the junction unmatched. The CDR3 totals 19 residues. Germline CDR1 LGHNT, CDR2 FRNRAP. The CDR3, as DNA: TGTGCTAGTGCCTCTAGGAGCGGGAGGGCCGAAGACTACACCGGGGAGCTGTTTTTT. Protein sequence: CASASRSGRAEDYTGELFF.

The CDR3 protein is CAVTSGPTVTGELFF. The CDR3 bases are TGTGCCGTAACTAGCGGCCCAACGGTCACCGGGGAGCTGTTTTTT. The chain combines TRBV7-7 with TRBJ2-2, with TRBD2 matching 8 bases. The ends lost 11 bases at V and 4 bases at J; junction bases unmatched: 12. The CDR3 contains 15 residues. Looked up from germline, CDR1 is SSHAT and CDR2 is FNYEAQ (reference sequence). Drawing the rest from reference TRBV7-7 and TRBJ2-2, the complete variable domain is GAGVSQSPRYKVTKRGQDVTLRCDPISSHATLYWYQQALGQGPEFLTYFNYEAQPDKSGLPSDRFSAERPEGSISTLTIQRTEQRDSAMYRCAVTSGPTVTGELFFGEGSRLTVL.

The chain combines TRBV28 with TRBJ1-5, with a weak D call TRBD1 (5 bases). Trimming stripped 6 bases from V and 5 bases from J, with 11 bases between. CDR3 length: 13 residues. Germline V gene data show CDR1 as MDHEN and CDR2 as SYDVKM. CDR3 loop: CASSTGGYQPQHF. The CDR3 DNA reads as TGTGCCAGCAGCACAGGTGGATATCAGCCCCAGCATTTT. The full variable domain, rest sourced from reference TRBV28 and TRBJ1-5, is DVKVTQSSRYLVKRTGEKVFLECVQDMDHENMFWYRQDPGLGLRLIYFSYDVKMKEKGDIPEGYSVSREKKERFSLILESASTNQTSMYLCASSTGGYQPQHFGDGTRLSIL.

The V and J genes are TRBV3-1 (or the pseudogene TRBV3-2) and TRBJ1-3, with 9 bases that match TRBD1. CDR1 is LGHDT and CDR2 is YNNKEL in the germline V gene (reference sequence). V shed 2 bases, J shed 2 bases, and the junction held 1 base outside the gene matches. The CDR3 has 15 residues. The CDR3 reads CASSQRTGAGNTIYF. CDR3 nucleotide sequence: TGTGCCAGCAGCCAACGGACAGGGGCTGGAAACACCATATATTTT.

This chain links TRBV6-5 with TRBJ2-5; 7 positions agree with TRBD1. There are 15 residues in the CDR3. The trim removed 4 bases at V and 5 bases at J, leaving 10 bases unmatched. Germline lookup yields CDR1 MNHEY and CDR2 SVGAGI. CDR3: CASSSTTGRGETQYF. In DNA form, the CDR3 reads TGTGCCAGCAGTTCTACGACAGGGCGAGGGGAGACCCAGTACTTC.

In its sample, this clone was seen a few times. Within the sample, other DNA sequences also encode this same CDR3. This sequence joins TRBV19 and TRBJ2-7, with TRBD1 identical over 9 bases. CDR3 size: 14 residues. V shed 5 bases, J shed 3 bases, and the junction held 5 bases outside the gene matches. Germline CDR1 and CDR2: LNHDA and SQIVND (reference sequence). The CDR3 spells CASSPRGQGYEQYF. The CDR3 coding sequence is TGTGCCAGTAGTCCACGGGGACAGGGCTACGAGCAGTACTTC. The full variable domain, in which reference TRBV19 and TRBJ2-7 provide the parts outside the CDR3, is DGGITQSPKYLFRKEGQNVTLSCEQNLNHDAMYWYRQDPGQGLRLIYYSQIVNDFQKGDIAEGYSVSREKKESFPLTVTSAQKNPTAFYLCASSPRGQGYEQYFGPGTRLTVT.